Below are 23 T cell receptor beta chains sequenced from a single sample in a study of pediatric ulcerative colitis (dated by TCRdb to the late 2010s). Library preparation used the immunoSEQ multiplex PCR assay. TCRdb holds this immuneACCESS table with in-frame rearrangements only. Some clones are missing; in checked studies, unresolved V genes explain under half, and the rest has no known cause. The sample table records 65,000 or so clones; 70% to 90% of these occur just once. The ten most abundant clones make up approximately 3.5% of the sample. The sample was blood. The receptor source for this set is a boy younger than 18 with severe ulcerative colitis.

V and J are TRBV5-4 and TRBJ1-2; tentative D call: TRBD1 (5 bases). The CDR3 contains 14 residues. Trimming took 4 bases from V and 3 from J, leaving 13 bases between them. Germline V gene sequence: CDR1 SGHNT, CDR2 YYREEE (reference sequence). The CDR3 region is CASSLQGLDYGYTF. The CDR3 bases are TGTGCCAGCAGCCTCCAGGGATTGGACTATGGCTACACCTTC.

The rearrangement joins TRBV10-3 to TRBJ1-1, with D perhaps matching TRBD1 (5 bases). Germline values: CDR1 ENHRY, CDR2 SYGVKD. Trimming stripped 2 bases from V and 10 bases from J, with 8 bases between. This CDR3 contains 11 residues. Here the CDR3 reads CAISEAGGAFF. CDR3 bases: TGTGCCATCAGTGAGGCGGGGGGAGCTTTCTTT.

This clone occurred once. The V and J genes are TRBV5-1 and TRBJ2-1; TRBD2 might be the D (6 bases). The V gene's germline CDR1 is SGHRS and CDR2 YFSETQ. Trimming stripped 4 bases from V and 7 bases from J, with 24 bases between. The CDR3 loop spans 17 amino acids. CDR3 loop: CASSRGVSGVVTNEQFF. The CDR3 DNA reads TGCGCCAGCAGCCGGGGTGTTTCGGGAGTGGTTACAAATGAGCAGTTCTTC.

V and J are TRBV27 and TRBJ2-2, with 7 positions matching TRBD2. V trimming: 4 bases; J trimming: 0 bases; junction bases outside the gene matches: 8. Germline V lookup: CDR1 MNHEY, CDR2 SMNVEV (reference sequence). This CDR3 is built from 17 residues. In nucleotides, the CDR3 is TGTGCCAGCAGTTCGCATCCACTAGCGACGAACACCGGGGAGCTGTTTTTT. Its protein is CASSSHPLATNTGELFF.

The chain employs TRBV7-9 and TRBJ1-2, with unresolved D. The CDR3 has 15 amino acids. V was cut by 4 bases and J by 8 bases, with 20 bases left in between. Germline CDR1 SEHNR, CDR2 FQNEAQ (reference sequence). The CDR3 loop is CASSSATGSLGGYTF. The CDR3 DNA reads TGTGCCAGCAGCTCCGCGACCGGGAGCCTGGGCGGCTACACCTTC.

The genes are TRBV20-1 and TRBJ2-1; D unresolved. The CDR3 covers 11 residues. Looked up from germline, CDR1 is DFQATT and CDR2 is SNEGSKA (reference sequence). Trimming shortened V by 7 bases and J by 6 bases, and 10 bases separated the two germline ends. For the CDR3, the DNA is TGCAGTGTCCGAGCGCCCAATGAGCAGTTCTTC. Its translation is CSVRAPNEQFF.

The rearrangement joins TRBV7-9 to TRBJ2-1; D is perhaps TRBD2 (6 bases). Trimming shortened V by 3 bases and J by 6 bases, and 15 bases separated the two germline ends. Germline V CDR1 and CDR2: SEHNR, FQNEAQ (reference sequence). The CDR3 runs 15 residues. The CDR3 region has the DNA TGTGCCAGCAGCTTCGGCGGGATGGCGGGCAATGAGCAGTTCTTC. Translation: CASSFGGMAGNEQFF.

The chain links TRBV2 to TRBJ1-5, with a tentative D call TRBD1 (5 bases). Germline CDR1 reads SNHLY; CDR2 reads FYNNEI. Trimming pared 5 bases from V and 0 bases from J, leaving 20 bases between. This CDR3 comprises 18 residues. The CDR3 region has the DNA TGTGCCAGCAGTACCACGGGCACCGGGACCATTAGCAATCAGCCCCAGCATTTT. Translating it yields CASSTTGTGTISNQPQHF.

The chain uses TRBV15 and TRBJ2-2; D may be TRBD1 or TRBD2 (5 bases each). The ends were cut back, 3 bases at V and 4 bases at J, with 6 bases in the middle. The CDR3 runs 13 residues. The V gene's germline CDR1 is LNHNV and CDR2 YYDKDF (reference sequence). CDR3 residues: CATSRGVTGELFF. The CDR3, as DNA: TGTGCCACCAGCAGGGGGGTCACCGGGGAGCTGTTTTTT.

Details on this clone: The germline gene is not matched at one end of the junction; a read error may be the cause. The rearrangement uses TRBV6-1 and TRBJ2-2; 10 nucleotides match TRBD2. Looked up from germline, CDR1 is MNHNS and CDR2 is SASEGT. The CDR3 consists of 16 residues. The CDR3 nucleotides are TGTGCCAGCAGTGTTCCGGGACTAGCGAACCCCGGGGAGCTGTTTTTT. Translating gives CASSVPGLANPGELFF.

This clone was detected a few times. This chain links TRBV6-4 with TRBJ1-5, with 7 bases fitting TRBD1. With 2 bases clipped from V and 2 bases from J, the junction kept 6 bases outside the gene matches. CDR1 and CDR2 (germline): MRHNA, SNTAGT. This CDR3 comprises 16 residues. The CDR3 DNA reads TGTGCCAGCAGTGACGAAGGGGGCAGGGGCAATCAGCCCCAGCATTTT. It yields the protein CASSDEGGRGNQPQHF.

The V call is TRBV5-1, the J call TRBJ1-5; TRBD1 is a possible D gene (5 bases). CDR3 size: 15 residues. Per the germline V gene, CDR1 is SGHRS and CDR2 is YFSETQ. V lost 2 bases and J 5 bases, leaving 14 bases between the germline ends. The CDR3 spells CASSFGGGDDQPQHF. DNA for the CDR3: TGCGCCAGCAGCTTCGGTGGAGGGGACGATCAGCCCCAGCATTTT.

The chain carries TRBV28 and TRBJ2-7; TRBD1 agrees at 9 bases. V trimming: 5 bases; J trimming: 6 bases; junction bases outside the gene matches: 11. Germline V lookup: CDR1 MDHEN, CDR2 SYDVKM. The CDR3 contains 15 residues. The CDR3 coding sequence is TGTGCCAGCAGTCTCCCCCCGGGACAGGGATCCGAGCAGTACTTC. The encoded protein is CASSLPPGQGSEQYF.

The CDR3 nucleotides are TGTGCCAGCAGCCGACAGGGGGAGGAGCAGTACTTC. As protein: CASSRQGEEQYF. The gene calls are TRBV6-6 and TRBJ2-7; 9 nucleotides agree with TRBD1. Germline CDR1 is MNHNY and CDR2 is SVGAGI (reference sequence). The CDR3 sequence is 12 residues long. Trimming cost V 6 bases and J 7 bases; bases outside gene matches: 4.

The gene calls are TRBV6-5 and TRBJ2-1; 9 bases match TRBD2. There are 15 residues in the CDR3. Germline V lookup: CDR1 MNHEY, CDR2 SVGAGI. The ends lost 1 base at V and 5 bases at J; junction bases unmatched: 3. In DNA form, the CDR3 reads TGTGCCAGCAGTTACTATGCGGGAGGGCACAATGAGCAGTTCTTC. Translated, it gives CASSYYAGGHNEQFF.

This clone has only a few counts. The chain couples TRBV2 to TRBJ2-1, with D perhaps assigned TRBD1 or TRBD2 (5 bases each). Between the trimmed V and J ends, which lost 8 bases and 5 bases, there was a span of 7 bases. Germline-derived CDR1 and CDR2 are SNHLY and FYNNEI. CDR3 size: 11 residues. The CDR3 loop is CASGGNNEQFF. In nucleotides, the CDR3 is TGTGCCAGCGGGGGTAACAATGAGCAGTTCTTC.

The chain couples TRBV5-8 to TRBJ1-4; D may be TRBD1 (5 bases). The V end lost 4 bases, the J end lost 0 bases, and 13 bases lay between the germline ends. Looked up from germline, CDR1 is SGHTS and CDR2 is YDEGEE. This CDR3 has 16 residues. CDR3: CASSLGTAATNEKLFF. CDR3 coding DNA: TGTGCCAGCAGCCTCGGGACGGCTGCAACTAATGAAAAACTGTTTTTT.

The chain employs TRBV7-9 and TRBJ2-3, with 8 positions matching TRBD2. Germline trimming cut 5 bases from V and 6 bases from J; bases unmatched to any gene: 13. The CDR3 has 16 amino acids. Germline CDR1 reads SEHNR; CDR2 reads FQNEAQ (reference sequence). The CDR3 spells CASSPYLGRAADTQYF. CDR3 sequence (DNA): TGTGCCAGCAGCCCTTACCTCGGGAGGGCCGCGGATACGCAGTATTTT.

The V gene is TRBV6-6, the J gene TRBJ1-5, with a tentative D call TRBD1 (6 bases). Germline CDR1 MNHNY, CDR2 SVGAGI (reference sequence). V lost 8 bases and J 0 bases, leaving 17 bases between the germline ends. The CDR3 sequence is 16 residues long. In nucleotides, the CDR3 is TGTGCCAGCTCGGCGACCCCAGGGGATAGCAATCAGCCCCAGCATTTT. Its protein product is CASSATPGDSNQPQHF.

The genes are TRBV6-5 and TRBJ2-7, with D tentatively TRBD1 (5 bases). This CDR3 region has 14 residues. V was pared by 6 bases and J by 1 base, with 13 bases between. CDR1 is MNHEY and CDR2 is SVGAGI in the germline V gene. CDR3 protein: CASSPRVGSYEQYF. The CDR3 DNA follows: TGTGCCAGCAGCCCCAGGGTCGGATCCTACGAGCAGTACTTC.

This clone has just a few counts. This chain connects TRBV4-1 to TRBJ2-7; D tentatively fits TRBD1 or TRBD2 (5 bases each). CDR3 size: 15 residues. Germline V gives CDR1 MGHRA, CDR2 YSYEKL. Trimming took off 2 bases at V and 3 bases at J, with 14 bases between the two ends. The CDR3 is CASSQSRDRRYEQYF. The DNA for the CDR3 is TGCGCCAGCAGCCAATCCCGGGACCGGCGCTACGAGCAGTACTTC.

The CDR3 reads CASSQDTVGNTIYF. For the CDR3, the DNA is TGTGCCAGCAGCCAAGATACAGTTGGGAACACCATATATTTT. The V gene is TRBV4-2, the J gene TRBJ1-3; no clear D. V lost 0 bases and J lost 7, with 10 bases in between. CDR1 and CDR2 from the germline V gene are LGHNA and YNFKEQ. The CDR3 is 14 residues long.

The V gene is TRBV19, the J gene TRBJ1-5; D is unclear. In germline, CDR1 is LNHDA, CDR2 SQIVND (reference sequence). V shed 1 base and J shed 1 base, with 5 bases lying between them. CDR3 length: 14 amino acids. CDR3 sequence (DNA): TGTGCCAGTAGTATAGGGGGAAGCAATCAGCCCCAGCATTTT. The encoded protein is CASSIGGSNQPQHF. Full variable domain (rest looked up from reference TRBV19 and TRBJ1-5): DGGITQSPKYLFRKEGQNVTLSCEQNLNHDAMYWYRQDPGQGLRLIYYSQIVNDFQKGDIAEGYSVSREKKESFPLTVTSAQKNPTAFYLCASSIGGSNQPQHFGDGTRLSIL.